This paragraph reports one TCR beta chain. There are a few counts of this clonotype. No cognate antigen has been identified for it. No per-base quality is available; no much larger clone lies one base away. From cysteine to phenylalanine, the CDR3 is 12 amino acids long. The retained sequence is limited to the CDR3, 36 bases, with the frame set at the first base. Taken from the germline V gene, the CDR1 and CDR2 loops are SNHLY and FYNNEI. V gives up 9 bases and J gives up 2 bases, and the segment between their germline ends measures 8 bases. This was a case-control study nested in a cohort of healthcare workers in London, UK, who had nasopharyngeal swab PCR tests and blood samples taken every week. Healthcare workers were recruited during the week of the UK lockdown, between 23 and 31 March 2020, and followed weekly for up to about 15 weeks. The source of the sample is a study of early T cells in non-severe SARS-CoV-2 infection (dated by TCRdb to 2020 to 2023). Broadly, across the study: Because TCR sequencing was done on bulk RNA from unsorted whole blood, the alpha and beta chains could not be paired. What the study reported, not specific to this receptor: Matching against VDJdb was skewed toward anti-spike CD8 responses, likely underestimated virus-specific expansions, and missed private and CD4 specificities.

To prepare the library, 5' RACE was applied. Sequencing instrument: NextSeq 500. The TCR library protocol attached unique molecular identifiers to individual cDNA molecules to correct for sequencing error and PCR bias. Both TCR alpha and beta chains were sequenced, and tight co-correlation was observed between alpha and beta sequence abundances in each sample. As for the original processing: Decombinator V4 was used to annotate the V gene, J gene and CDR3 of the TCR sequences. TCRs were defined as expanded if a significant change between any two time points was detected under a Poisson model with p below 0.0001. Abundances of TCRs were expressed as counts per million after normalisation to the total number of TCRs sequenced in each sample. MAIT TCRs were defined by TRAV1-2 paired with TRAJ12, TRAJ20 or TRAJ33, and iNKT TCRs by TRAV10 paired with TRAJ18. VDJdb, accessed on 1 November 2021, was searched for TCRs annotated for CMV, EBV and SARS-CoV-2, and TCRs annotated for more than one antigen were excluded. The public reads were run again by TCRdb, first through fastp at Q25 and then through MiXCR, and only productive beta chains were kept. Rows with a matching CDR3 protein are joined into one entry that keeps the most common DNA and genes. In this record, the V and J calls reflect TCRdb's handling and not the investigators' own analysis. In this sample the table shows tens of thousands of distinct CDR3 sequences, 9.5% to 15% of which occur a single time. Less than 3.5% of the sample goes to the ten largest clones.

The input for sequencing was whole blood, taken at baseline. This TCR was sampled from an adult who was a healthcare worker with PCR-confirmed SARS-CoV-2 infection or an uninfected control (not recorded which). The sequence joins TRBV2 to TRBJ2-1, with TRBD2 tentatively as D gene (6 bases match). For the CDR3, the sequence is CAREGTYNEQFF. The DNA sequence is TGTGCCAGGGAGGGAACCTACAATGAGCAGTTCTTC.